Below are 4 T cell receptor beta chains sequenced from a single sample in a study of T cells after posttransplantation cyclophosphamide. The method was immunoSEQ multiplex PCR; TCRdb's version includes in-frame clones alone and lacks a portion of them. The sample was found to contain some 50,000 clones, and every one recurs. The specimen was PBMCs. The receptors derive from a middle-aged man in good health, CMV-negative, and a related stem cell transplant donor.

This clone has at least ten counts. The J gene is TRBJ1-4, the V gene TRBV28; 10 bases agree with TRBD1. The CDR3 has 16 amino acids. Per the germline V gene, CDR1 is MDHEN and CDR2 is SYDVKM. J was trimmed by 2 bases and V by 6 bases; bases with no gene match: 6. In DNA form, the CDR3 reads TGTGCCAGCAGCCTAAGACAGGGGGCCACTAATGAAAAACTGTTTTTT. Its translation: CASSLRQGATNEKLFF.

This clone has ten or more counts. The chain combines TRBV7-3 with TRBJ1-1; tentatively, D is TRBD1 (5 bases). The V end lost 4 bases, the J end lost 1 base, and 7 bases lay between the germline ends. The CDR3 totals 13 residues. Looked up from germline, CDR1 is SGHTA and CDR2 is FQGTGA. The CDR3 bases are TGTGCCAGCAGCTATCAGGGGAACACTGAAGCTTTCTTT. Translated: CASSYQGNTEAFF.

This clone has at least ten counts. The V and J genes are TRBV2 and TRBJ2-5, with D maybe TRBD2 (6 bases). Trimming removed 4 bases at V and 0 bases at J, with 12 bases between. This CDR3 is 15 amino acids long. Germline CDR1 is SNHLY and CDR2 is FYNNEI. The CDR3 sequence: CASSAGRRDQETQYF. Here the CDR3 DNA reads TGTGCCAGCAGTGCTGGCAGGAGGGACCAAGAGACCCAGTACTTC.

This clone was seen many times. V gene TRBV5-6 combines with J gene TRBJ2-1; weak D call: TRBD2 (5 bases). Trimming shortened V by 4 bases and J by 3 bases, and 17 bases separated the two germline ends. CDR1 and CDR2 from the germline V gene are SGHDT and YYEEEE. This CDR3 is 16 amino acids long. The CDR3: CASSLVGARDYNEQFF. Written as DNA, the CDR3 is TGTGCCAGCAGCCTGGTGGGCGCGAGGGACTACAATGAGCAGTTCTTC.